This TCR beta chain was observed in a study of shared clonotypes between healthy human individuals (dated by TCRdb to about 2020). Broadly, across the study: A couple of women and a few men aged 18 to 49 years were included in the cohort. Per donor, three plates each were used for CD4 naive and CD4 memory, two for CD8 naive, and one for CD8 memory. To estimate repertoire size and how much clonotypes are shared between individuals, the study performed deep sequencing of blood TCR repertoires from about 5 healthy adults. To increase sequencing depth and limit assay-specific biases, TCR repertoire library preparation and sequencing were carried out by different laboratories using diverse techniques. Between about 0.94 and 8.9 billion PBMCs per donor were obtained by leukapheresis. Study-wide conclusions, independent of this receptor: The genetic and exposure-history diversity represented was limited by the small number of donors. Compared with non-shared clonotypes, the clonotypes found in all four sorted-subset donors had higher generation probabilities. Based on pairwise subsampling, the degree of clonotype sharing among donors was expected to be affected by sequencing depth. Across four donors, around 5% of naive CD4, more than 3% of naive CD8, 2.3% of memory CD4, and 0.4% of memory CD8 clonotypes were shared. Estimated clonotype richness was generally larger for naive than for memory subsets. Rarefaction of sorted-subset datasets indicated incomplete sequencing despite the large sequencing depth. Sampling was restricted to blood, and TCR repertoires in tissues likely differ from the TCR repertoires found in blood.

Healthy HIV-negative adults with no recently reported acute infections or vaccinations were included as donors. All donors were Caucasian adults living in Nashville, Tennessee, USA. CD4+ T cells were enriched through magnetic negative selection, after which naive cells were positively selected on CD45RA and the remaining negative fraction served as the memory subset. Blood was obtained by leukapheresis, after which PBMCs were separated by Ficoll-Histopaque density gradient centrifugation and cryopreserved in liquid nitrogen vapor phase. Purity and quantity of every magnetically sorted T cell population were checked by analytical flow cytometry. From each sorted fraction, genomic DNA was isolated and quantified by UV absorbance on a Nanodrop 2000c. In the germline V gene, CDR1 corresponds to MDHEN and CDR2 to SYDVKM. Counted from cysteine to phenylalanine, this CDR3 has 15 amino acids. Solely the CDR3 DNA is kept, with 45 bases framed from the first base. V is cut by 8 bases and J by 5 bases, and the space between the germline ends is 21 bases.

To note about this clone: Its antigen is still unknown. Per-base qualities were not stored, and no clone one base away is much larger.

Using the deep immunoSEQ assay, TCR CDR3 regions were amplified from genomic DNA by multiplex PCR. For each cell subset, the extracted genomic DNA was distributed evenly across all wells of several immunoSEQ 96-well plates, and each plate served as one replicate. For sorted subsets, approximately 190 ng genomic DNA, equal to tens of thousands of T cell genomes, was loaded into each replicate PCR. Purified libraries were measured with a Qubit 3.0 fluorometer, size-checked on a Bioanalyzer 2100, and measured again with the KAPA Library Quantification kit. Each immunoSEQ 96-well plate was sequenced on its own single-read 150-cycle Illumina NextSeq 550 flow cell. The published analysis was carried out like this. Because the immunoSEQ output held only junctional sequences and lacked quality scores, the filtering could not match the filtering applied to full-length reads. To assign V/J genes and CDR3, sequences were annotated against IMGT germline references using PyIR, a Python wrapper for IgBLAST v1.9. Reads were filtered out if the reads had weak V/J assignments (E-value above 1e-6), no CDR3, stop codons, out-of-frame junctions, or ambiguous translated residues. A V3J clonotype was defined by an identical inferred V gene, J gene, and CDR3 amino acid sequence. To compute the percentage overlap between repertoires, the number of shared unique clonotypes was divided by the size of the smaller repertoire. RTK rarefaction, the Chao1 estimator, and Recon v2.1 estimates of unobserved clonotypes were used to assess repertoire richness. Generation probabilities for all TCRbeta clonotypes obtained by the gDNA method from four donors were computed using OLGA. Imported from immuneACCESS, the table was reduced by TCRdb to in-frame sequences with V and J called. These copies leave out some clones; in studies compared against another copy, an unresolved V gene accounts for under half, and the cause of the remainder is not known. V, J and clone size are those of that table, while D and trimming were read from the DNA. Recorded for this sample are about 680,000 clones; about 80% of them occurred a single time. Of the sample, about 1.8% falls within the top ten clones.

The TCR sequence derives from a woman under 40 in good health. Sequencing used memory CD4+ T cells sorted from blood. This sample's cell subset or site label indicates: CD45RA-negative fraction. The rearranged segments are TRBV28 and TRBJ1-1; TRBD1 is perhaps the D gene, given 5 matching bases. The DNA sequence follows: TGTGCCAGCCGGGGGACGGTGTACGCGGGGACTGAAGCTTTCTTT. Translated, this gives CASRGTVYAGTEAFF.